Listed below are T cell receptor beta chains from one sample, sequenced in a study of early T cells in non-severe SARS-CoV-2 infection. TCRdb reprocessed the 5' RACE reads via MiXCR and lists one record per CDR3 protein. The data contain approximately 50,000 distinct CDR3 sequences, about 9.3% of them singletons. Sequenced material: whole blood. These receptor sequences come from an adult who was a healthcare worker with PCR-confirmed SARS-CoV-2 infection or an uninfected control (not recorded which). Each CDR3 is given with its conserved first and last residue. The order of the fields is clone size, D gene, J gene, V gene, CDR3 DNA, CDR3 protein. The D gene is left open where the match is weak. For some rows the clone size is stated as once, few or many, or as a class when expanded; others skip it.

few,-,TRBJ1-3,TRBV10-3,TGTGCCATCAGTGAGATTGATCCGGGTCTTGGAAACACCATATATTTT,CAISEIDPGLGNTIYF
-,-,TRBJ1-6,TRBV28,TGTGCCAGCAGTTTATTCCCCTCACCCCTCCACTTT,CASSLFPSPLHF
many,-,TRBJ1-1,TRBV12-3/TRBV12-4,TGTGCCAGCAGTCCCAATCGAGGACATGCGAACACTGAAGCTTTCTTT,CASSPNRGHANTEAFF
few,-,TRBJ1-2,TRBV28,TGTGCCAGCAGATCGGGGATCGGCTATGGCTACACCTTC,CASRSGIGYGYTF
many,-,TRBJ1-5,TRBV20-1,TGCAGTGGGGGGCAGAGCAATCAGCCCCAGCATTTT,CSGGQSNQPQHF
many,-,TRBJ2-1,TRBV29-1,TGCAGCGTTGAAGTAGGGGGGAGGGCCGGTGAGCAGTTCTTC,CSVEVGGRAGEQFF
-,TRBD2,TRBJ2-3,TRBV7-9,TGTGCCAGCACCACCCTAGCGGGAGTAGGAGATACGCAGTATTTT,CASTTLAGVGDTQYF
few,-,TRBJ2-3,TRBV6-5,TGTGCCAGCAGTCCGGGACCGTATAACCCCGCATATGAAGATACGCAGTATTTT,CASSPGPYNPAYEDTQYF
large,TRBD1,TRBJ1-5,TRBV7-2,TGTGCCAGCAGCTCACAGGGGGCACAGCCCCAGCATTTT,CASSSQGAQPQHF
many,-,TRBJ2-3,TRBV7-2,TGTGCCAGCAGCATGGGGGCTGGCACAGATACGCAGTTTTTT,CASSMGAGTDTQFF
many,TRBD2,TRBJ2-3,TRBV7-8,TGTGCCAGCAGCCTCGCTAGGACTAGCGCCCGCACAGATACGCAGTATTTT,CASSLARTSARTDTQYF
many,-,TRBJ2-1,TRBV29-1,TGCAGCGTTGAAGGAAAAGATAGCTCCTACAATGAGCAGTTCTTC,CSVEGKDSSYNEQFF
-,-,TRBJ2-7,TRBV7-9,TGTGCCAGCAGCCAAGCGACAGATGATATTAAGGACGAGCAGTACTTC,CASSQATDDIKDEQYF
many,TRBD1,TRBJ2-7,TRBV5-1,TGCGCCAGCAGCCAAGCAACCGGGACAGTGAGCGAGCAGTACTTC,CASSQATGTVSEQYF
many,-,TRBJ2-7,TRBV12-3/TRBV12-4,TGTGCCAGCAGTCATTCCTCCGGGAGAACCTACGAGCAGTACTTC,CASSHSSGRTYEQYF
few,-,TRBJ1-5,TRBV27,TGTGCCAGCAGTTTATCTGGGGCTGGTCAGCCCCAGCATTTT,CASSLSGAGQPQHF
few,TRBD2,TRBJ2-3,TRBV5-5,TGTGCCAGCAGTCTCAGGGAACTAGCGGGCGGAGATACGCAGTATTTT,CASSLRELAGGDTQYF
few,-,TRBJ2-7,TRBV4-1,TGCGCCAGCAGCCAAGGCAGAAGCTCCTACGAGCAGTACTTC,CASSQGRSSYEQYF
many,-,TRBJ2-4,TRBV9,TGTGCCAGCAGCGTAGCCCCTAGCTCGGCAGACATTCAGTACTTC,CASSVAPSSADIQYF
few,-,TRBJ1-2,TRBV25-1,TGTGCCAGCAGTGAACAGGACTATGGCTACACCTTC,CASSEQDYGYTF
-,-,TRBJ1-1,TRBV24-1,TGTGCCACCAGTAAAGTCGGGGACACTGAAGCTTTCTTT,CATSKVGDTEAFF
-,-,TRBJ2-5,TRBV11-2,TGTGCCAGCAGCTTGATGGACCAAGAGACCCAGTACTTC,CASSLMDQETQYF
many,-,TRBJ1-2,TRBV12-3/TRBV12-4,TGTGCCAGCAGTTTGGGACGGACAAATGGAGGCTACACCTTC,CASSLGRTNGGYTF
many,TRBD1,TRBJ1-1,TRBV12-3/TRBV12-4,TGTGCCAGCAGTGGGGGGACAGAACCCAATTCTGAAGCTTTCTTT,CASSGGTEPNSEAFF
few,TRBD1,TRBJ2-7,TRBV27,TGTGCCAGCAGTTCCCCCGGGACAGTCAACTACGAGCAGTACTTC,CASSSPGTVNYEQYF
many,-,TRBJ1-5,TRBV10-3,TGTGCCATCAGTGAGTCGATCGAGATACCTAACTTATTT,CAISESIEIPNLF
many,-,TRBJ2-1,TRBV6-2/TRBV6-3,TGTGCCAGCAGTTACTTGGGGGCTAGGAGCAATGAGCAGTTCTTC,CASSYLGARSNEQFF
-,TRBD1,TRBJ1-1,TRBV27,TGTGCCAGTAAATACAGGGGAGGGACTGAAGCTTTCTTT,CASKYRGGTEAFF
-,TRBD2,TRBJ2-1,TRBV27,TGTGCCAGCAGTTTACGAGTGACTAGCGCCTACAATGAGCAGTTCTTC,CASSLRVTSAYNEQFF
many,TRBD1,TRBJ2-1,TRBV29-1,TGCAGCGTGACAGGGTTGGTTCTAGTCGACAATGAGCAGTTCTTC,CSVTGLVLVDNEQFF
many,-,TRBJ1-5,TRBV7-2,TGTGCCAGCAGCTTAATTTTGAGGGGTAATCAGCCCCAGCATTTT,CASSLILRGNQPQHF
many,-,TRBJ1-4,TRBV14,TGTGCCAGCAGTCCGGGGCTTGTTGGTGCTGAAAAACTGTTTTTT,CASSPGLVGAEKLFF
-,-,TRBJ1-2,TRBV7-9,TGTGCCAGCAGCCTAATATCCTCGGGTACCTATGGCTACACCTTC,CASSLISSGTYGYTF
-,TRBD1,TRBJ1-1,TRBV27,TGTGCCAGCAGACGCCGGACAGGGGGCGACGAGAATGCTTTCTTT,CASRRRTGGDENAFF
-,-,TRBJ2-1,TRBV10-3,TGTGCCAGCAGCCCCGACTACAACTACAATGAGCAGTTCTTC,CASSPDYNYNEQFF
many,TRBD2,TRBJ2-3,TRBV5-4,TGTGCCAGCAGCCCGACTAGCGGGAGGGGGTCCCGCACAGATACGCAGTATTTT,CASSPTSGRGSRTDTQYF
many,-,TRBJ2-7,TRBV25-1,TGTGCCAGCAGTCAACGGACAGACTCCTACGAGCAGTACTTC,CASSQRTDSYEQYF
-,-,TRBJ2-2,TRBV27,TGTGCCAGCAGTTTATTCCACCCGGGACTCGTCCCCCGGGAGCTGTTTTTT,CASSLFHPGLVPRELFF
few,-,TRBJ2-7,TRBV10-2,TGCGCCAGCAGTGAGAGCCCCAACTACGAGCAGTACTTC,CASSESPNYEQYF
many,TRBD1,TRBJ1-2,TRBV29-1,TGCAGCGCAGGGACAGGGGATGGCTACACCTTC,CSAGTGDGYTF
many,-,TRBJ2-5,TRBV28,TGTGCCAGCAGGGGGAACCAAGAGACCCAGTACTTC,CASRGNQETQYF
many,TRBD2,TRBJ2-1,TRBV24-1,TGTGCCACCAGTGATTTAAGATCGGCGGGAGGGCACAATGAGCAGTTCTTC,CATSDLRSAGGHNEQFF
few,TRBD2,TRBJ2-1,TRBV18,TGTGCCAGCTCACCACGGGTAGCGGGAGATGGTAATGAGCAGTTCTTC,CASSPRVAGDGNEQFF
many,-,TRBJ2-2,TRBV28,TGTGCCAGCGGGACGCACACGAACACCGGGGAGCTGTTTTTT,CASGTHTNTGELFF
many,-,TRBJ2-7,TRBV6-2/TRBV6-3,TGTGCCAGCAGTTACTCGGACTACGAGCAGTACTTC,CASSYSDYEQYF